Below, 28 T cell receptor beta chains from the same sample are listed, as sequenced in a study of shared clonotypes between healthy human individuals. Positive CCR7 selection of CD45RO-negative cells yielded the naive CD8 cells, and terminally differentiated effector memory CD45RA+ cells were excluded. The data were produced by immunoSEQ multiplex PCR, yet TCRdb's version contains in-frame clones alone and is incomplete. The sample lists hundreds of thousands of clones, almost 95% seen once, with under 30% in the top ten. The sequenced sample was naive CD8+ T cells sorted from blood. The receptors were gathered from a man under 40 in good health.

This rearrangement joins TRBV29-1 to TRBJ1-2; D gene ambiguous. Trimming shortened V by 6 bases and J by 0 bases, and 17 bases separated the two germline ends. Germline assignment: CDR1 SQVTM and CDR2 ANQGSEA. The CDR3 has 15 amino acids. The DNA for the CDR3 is TGCAGCGTCACCTCTCCTGGGGAGACTAACTATGGCTACACCTTC. Translating it yields CSVTSPGETNYGYTF. Full variable domain (missing parts from reference TRBV29-1 and TRBJ1-2): SAVISQKPSRDICQRGTSLTIQCQVDSQVTMMFWYRQQPGQSLTLIATANQGSEATYESGFVIDKFPISRPNLTFSTLTVSNMSPEDSSIYLCSVTSPGETNYGYTFGSGTRLTVV.

This clone occurred a few times. The V and J genes are TRBV19 and TRBJ2-3, with 10 bases lining up with TRBD1. V shed 4 bases and J 6 bases; nucleotides not matched to a gene: 4. Germline V gene lookup returns CDR1 LNHDA and CDR2 SQIVND (reference sequence). The CDR3 consists of 14 residues. Here the CDR3 reads CASSTDRGLDTQYF. Here the CDR3 DNA reads TGTGCCAGTAGTACGGACAGGGGGTTGGATACGCAGTATTTT.

The genes are TRBV11-2 and TRBJ1-5; D uncertain. Trimming took off 2 bases at V and 7 bases at J, with 9 bases between the two ends. Germline values: CDR1 SGHAT, CDR2 FQNNGV. The CDR3 is 13 residues long. CDR3: CASSLHVGQPQHF. CDR3 nucleotide sequence: TGTGCCAGCAGCTTACACGTGGGGCAGCCCCAGCATTTT.

V and J are TRBV6-5 and TRBJ2-3; a weak D match, TRBD2 (5 bases). Trimming removed 7 bases at V and 2 bases at J, with 13 bases between. CDR1 is MNHEY, CDR2 SVGAGI, per germline. CDR3 size: 14 residues. In DNA, the CDR3 is TGTGCCAGCACTGGGGTGGGAGCCACAGATACGCAGTATTTT. Translating gives CASTGVGATDTQYF.

The chain recombines TRBV5-4 with TRBJ2-7, with TRBD2 matching 9 bases. Germline V gene sequence: CDR1 SGHNT, CDR2 YYREEE (reference sequence). The CDR3 spans 12 residues. V dropped 8 bases and J dropped 7; count of bases not matched to a gene: 7. CDR3 in amino acids: CASFRREGEQYF. CDR3 bases: TGTGCCAGTTTCCGGCGGGAGGGGGAGCAGTACTTC.

The chain employs TRBV4-3 and TRBJ2-3; D not resolved. The germline CDR1 and CDR2 sequences are LGHNA and YSLEER. CDR3 length: 15 amino acids. The ends were cut back, 4 bases at V and 4 bases at J, with 15 bases in the middle. In nucleotides, the CDR3 is TGCGCCAGCAGCCCATCGACGGTCCCCGCAGATACGCAGTATTTT. Encoded protein: CASSPSTVPADTQYF.

The chain carries TRBV13 and TRBJ2-3; 9 positions match TRBD2. V was clipped by 3 bases and J by 5 bases; unmatched bases: 6. Germline loops: CDR1 PRHDT, CDR2 FYEKMQ (reference sequence). This CDR3 is built from 15 residues. CDR3 protein: CASSLVSGSRDTQYF. The CDR3 nucleotides are TGTGCCAGCAGCTTGGTTAGCGGGAGCCGAGATACGCAGTATTTT.

The rearrangement uses TRBV7-6 and TRBJ2-3; no firm D call. Trimming took off 1 base at V and 2 bases at J, with 4 bases between the two ends. The length of the CDR3 is 13 residues. CDR1 SGHVS and CDR2 FNYEAQ come from the germline V gene. The CDR3 region has the DNA TGTGCCAGCAGCTTAGATGTCACAGATACGCAGTATTTT. This sequence encodes CASSLDVTDTQYF.

This clone is a singleton in its sample. The gene calls are TRBV7-9 and TRBJ2-7, with a weak D call TRBD1 (6 bases). Trimming took 4 bases from V and 0 from J, leaving 25 bases between them. The CDR3 is made up of 19 amino acids. The germline V gene has CDR1 SEHNR and CDR2 FQNEAQ (reference sequence). The CDR3 here is CASSSGVLGADDLSYEQYF. In DNA, the CDR3 is TGTGCCAGCAGCTCAGGGGTTTTGGGAGCGGACGACCTCTCCTACGAGCAGTACTTC.

In the case of this clone: At one end, the junction sequence differs from germline, possibly due to a read error. V gene TRBV6-1 combines with J gene TRBJ1-1, with D uncertain. This CDR3 region has 11 residues. The germline gives CDR1 MNHNS, CDR2 SASEGT. The CDR3 DNA is TGTGCCAGCAGTGAAGCGCTTCAAAGAGGGTTT. This translates into CASSEALQRGF.

Worth noting for this clone: A much bigger clone sits one base away, suggesting this may be a read error. Additional DNA sequences in this sample encode the identical CDR3. The chain recombines TRBV13 with TRBJ2-3; unclear D gene. Germline assignment: CDR1 PRHDT and CDR2 FYEKMQ (reference sequence). CDR3 length: 13 amino acids. Deletions cut 5 bases from V and 0 bases from J, with 6 bases between. The CDR3 loop reads CASSPGSTDTQYF. The CDR3 coding sequence is TGTGCCAGCAGCCCCGGGAGCACAGATACGCAGTATTTT.

This chain connects TRBV28 to TRBJ2-7; D is ambiguous. In germline, CDR1 is MDHEN, CDR2 SYDVKM. The CDR3 sequence is 13 residues long. Trimming stripped 6 bases from V and 4 bases from J, with 13 bases between. This CDR3 reads CASSPNIQYEQYF. For the CDR3, the DNA is TGTGCCAGCAGCCCCAACATTCAATACGAGCAGTACTTC.

V and J are TRBV30 and TRBJ1-2; 8 positions match TRBD1. This CDR3 contains 12 residues. V dropped 7 bases and J dropped 4; count of bases not matched to a gene: 5. Germline V lookup: CDR1 GTSNPN, CDR2 SVGIG (reference sequence). CDR3 DNA sequence: TGTGCCTTAGACAGGGGCGGCTATGGCTACACCTTC. As protein: CALDRGGYGYTF.

Concerning this clone itself: The sample contains more than one DNA sequence encoding this CDR3. The rearrangement uses TRBV29-1 and TRBJ2-7, with 7 bases fitting TRBD2. V shed 3 bases and J 1 base; nucleotides not matched to a gene: 3. This CDR3 has 13 residues. Germline V lookup: CDR1 SQVTM, CDR2 ANQGSEA. The chain's CDR3 is CSVDTGGSYEQYF. CDR3 nucleotide sequence: TGCAGCGTTGATACGGGAGGTTCCTACGAGCAGTACTTC.

The chain has TRBV29-1 and TRBJ2-7; D gene ambiguous. Per the germline V gene, CDR1 is SQVTM and CDR2 is ANQGSEA. The V gene lost 4 bases and the J gene lost 2 bases, with 9 bases spanning the gap. This CDR3 spans 12 amino acids. In DNA, the CDR3 is TGCAGCGTTGTGAGCAATGCCTACGAGCAGTACTTC. It translates to CSVVSNAYEQYF.

This sequence joins TRBV28 and TRBJ1-2; D uncertain. The CDR3 loop spans 11 amino acids. The germline gives CDR1 MDHEN, CDR2 SYDVKM. The germline V and J ends were trimmed by 6 bases and 8 bases, with 10 bases remaining between them. Here the CDR3 DNA reads TGTGCCAGCAGAAAACTGGGGGGCTACACCTTC. It yields the protein CASRKLGGYTF.

CDR3 amino acids: CASSLWGEGRFSYNEQFF. CDR3 DNA sequence: TGTGCCAGCAGCTTATGGGGAGAGGGGAGATTCTCCTACAATGAGCAGTTCTTC. The V and J genes are TRBV7-8 and TRBJ2-1; tentatively, D is TRBD1 or TRBD2 (5 bases each). Germline V gives CDR1 SGHVS, CDR2 FQNEAQ. This CDR3 has 18 amino acids. V lost 2 bases and J lost 0, with 17 bases in between.

This rearrangement joins TRBV7-3 to TRBJ2-3; 12 positions agree with TRBD2. The trim removed 0 bases at V and 2 bases at J, leaving 9 bases unmatched. CDR3 length: 19 residues. Germline CDR1 is SGHTA and CDR2 is FQGTGA. The chain's CDR3 is CASSLTALAGGPTTDTQYF. CDR3 nucleotide sequence: TGTGCCAGCAGCTTAACCGCGCTAGCGGGAGGGCCAACCACAGATACGCAGTATTTT. Full variable domain (missing parts from reference TRBV7-3 and TRBJ2-3): GAGVSQTPSNKVTEKGKYVELRCDPISGHTALYWYRQSLGQGPEFLIYFQGTGAADDSGLPNDRFFAVRPEGSVSTLKIQRTERGDSAVYLCASSLTALAGGPTTDTQYFGPGTRLTVL.

The chain links TRBV28 to TRBJ2-3; D might be TRBD1 (6 bases). The CDR3 consists of 14 residues. Trimming left V 3 bases short and J 4 bases short, with 11 bases between. Germline V CDR1 and CDR2: MDHEN, SYDVKM. The CDR3 nucleotides read TGTGCCAGCAGTTTGCAGGGGTTCCCAGATACGCAGTATTTT. Protein: CASSLQGFPDTQYF. The full variable domain, its missing parts supplied by reference TRBV28 and TRBJ2-3, is DVKVTQSSRYLVKRTGEKVFLECVQDMDHENMFWYRQDPGLGLRLIYFSYDVKMKEKGDIPEGYSVSREKKERFSLILESASTNQTSMYLCASSLQGFPDTQYFGPGTRLTVL.

V and J are TRBV15 and TRBJ2-7; D uncertain. Germline V gives CDR1 LNHNV, CDR2 YYDKDF (reference sequence). Trimming cost V 2 bases and J 5 bases, with 10 bases left between them. There are 13 residues in the CDR3. The CDR3 coding sequence is TGTGCCACCAGCAGATCAAGGGCGGACGAGCAGTACTTC. It encodes CATSRSRADEQYF.

The chain employs TRBV5-5 and TRBJ1-5, with D unclear. Germline V CDR1 and CDR2: SGHKS, YYEKEE (reference sequence). With 4 bases removed from V and 2 bases from J, the gap between germline ends came to 16 bases. The CDR3 sequence is 16 residues long. The CDR3 DNA follows: TGTGCCAGCAGCCTGTATGGGGTATCAGGCAATCAGCCCCAGCATTTT. Protein sequence: CASSLYGVSGNQPQHF.

The chain links TRBV7-9 to TRBJ2-7; possibly TRBD2 for D (5 bases). In germline, CDR1 is SEHNR, CDR2 FQNEAQ (reference sequence). The germline V and J ends were trimmed by 4 bases and 7 bases, with 14 bases remaining between them. This CDR3 region has 13 residues. CDR3 in DNA: TGTGCCAGCAGCTCCCCCGGCGGGTGGGAGCAGTACTTC. Amino acids: CASSSPGGWEQYF.

This clone came up a few times. This rearrangement joins TRBV28 to TRBJ2-1; D might be TRBD1 (6 bases). V was pared by 11 bases and J by 4 bases, with 15 bases between. CDR1 and CDR2 (germline): MDHEN, SYDVKM. The CDR3 has 13 residues. This chain's CDR3 is CASHRELYNEQFF. The CDR3 nucleotides read TGTGCCTCGCACAGGGAGCTATACAATGAGCAGTTCTTC.

This clone appeared a few times. For the CDR3, the DNA is TGTGCCAGTAGTATCCCGGGGCGCGAGCAGTACTTC. Encoded protein: CASSIPGREQYF. The chain combines TRBV19 with TRBJ2-7; D may be TRBD1 or TRBD2 (5 bases each). The V and J ends lost 3 bases and 6 bases respectively, with 9 bases between them. The CDR3 consists of 12 residues. Germline-derived CDR1 and CDR2 are LNHDA and SQIVND (reference sequence).

The V and J genes are TRBV5-5 and TRBJ2-7, with 9 bases identical to TRBD1. The CDR3 spans 14 residues. V shed 4 bases and J 3 bases; nucleotides not matched to a gene: 5. The V gene's germline CDR1 is SGHKS and CDR2 YYEKEE (reference sequence). CDR3 protein: CASSTWTGDYEQYF. In DNA form, the CDR3 reads TGTGCCAGCAGCACTTGGACAGGGGACTACGAGCAGTACTTC.

The chain couples TRBV29-1 to TRBJ1-2, with 9 bases that match TRBD1. The trim removed 0 bases at V and 5 bases at J, leaving 7 bases unmatched. The CDR3 is made up of 15 amino acids. Germline-derived CDR1 and CDR2 are SQVTM and ANQGSEA. DNA for the CDR3: TGCAGCGTTGAAGATAGGGACAGGGAAAGTTATGGCTACACCTTC. As protein: CSVEDRDRESYGYTF.

The rearrangement joins TRBV4-3 to TRBJ1-2; D is perhaps TRBD1 (5 bases). V dropped 0 bases and J dropped 0 bases, with 11 bases sitting between them. The CDR3 has 16 amino acids. Per germline, CDR1 LGHNA and CDR2 YSLEER. CDR3 sequence reads: CASSQEGQGSNYGYTF. The CDR3 DNA is TGCGCCAGCAGCCAAGAGGGGCAGGGATCTAACTATGGCTACACCTTC.

The V call is TRBV4-3, the J call TRBJ2-7; 9 nucleotides agree with TRBD2. J was trimmed by 4 bases and V by 3 bases; bases with no gene match: 13. The V gene's germline CDR1 is LGHNA and CDR2 YSLEER. This CDR3 comprises 17 residues. The CDR3 sequence: CASSHPKGSSGSYEQYF. Written as DNA, the CDR3 is TGCGCCAGCAGCCACCCTAAAGGGAGTAGCGGGAGTTACGAGCAGTACTTC.